This TCR beta chain derives from a study of neoadjuvant anti-PD-1 for oral cavity cancer. Study at large: Around day 43, patients without progression received a fourth nivolumab dose before surgery.

The patients had HPV-negative, locally advanced oral cavity squamous cell carcinoma. About this clone itself: The target antigen is unknown.

Only in-frame clones appear in the TCRdb table, and some are missing; sequencing was by immunoSEQ multiplex PCR. The sample holds 14,000 to 15,000 clones, 55% to 75% seen once. Trimming took off 1 base at V and 3 bases at J, with 13 bases between the two ends. Germline V lookup: CDR1 MGHRA, CDR2 YSYEKL. The CDR3 is made up of 16 amino acids. Study results and limitations: Non-responders to neoadjuvant nivolumab had significantly more clonal PBMC T cells than responders.

The clonotype was recovered from a person between 40 and 85 years old with oral cavity squamous cell carcinoma. J is TRBJ2-1 and V is TRBV4-1, with D possibly matching TRBD2 (6 bases). Material: PBMCs, obtained before nivolumab (anti-PD-1) treatment. The CDR3 bases are TGCGCCAGCAGCCAAGCTGAGAGGGGAGGCTACAATGAGCAGTTCTTC. Its protein is CASSQAERGGYNEQFF.